The 21 T cell receptor beta chains given below trace back to one sample, sequenced in a study of blood T cell repertoires in COVID-19. Assay: immunoSEQ multiplex PCR; the TCRdb copy retains only in-frame clones and omits some. The sample carries some 320,000 clones, roughly nine tenths recorded once. Source material: PBMCs or T cells enriched from blood (not recorded which). These receptors were obtained from a man between 60 and 75 years old who had recovered from COVID-19.

This rearrangement joins TRBV5-4 to TRBJ2-3; D not resolved. Trimming left V 0 bases short and J 2 bases short, with 10 bases between. Looked up from germline, CDR1 is SGHNT and CDR2 is YYREEE (reference sequence). The CDR3 contains 15 residues. DNA for the CDR3: TGTGCCAGCAGCTTGGTCCAGGTTGACACAGATACGCAGTATTTT. Its translation is CASSLVQVDTDTQYF.

As regards this clone: The junction departs from the called germline gene at one end, perhaps through a read error. The chain links TRBV7-7 to TRBJ2-1; 15 bases line up with TRBD2. The CDR3 covers 16 residues. Germline lookup yields CDR1 SSHAT and CDR2 FNYEAQ (reference sequence). The CDR3 sequence: CASTPGLAGGYNEQFF. The DNA for the CDR3 is TGTGCTAGCACCCCGGGACTAGCGGGAGGATACAATGAGCAGTTCTTC.

A few counts support this clone. J is TRBJ1-2 and V is TRBV19; tentatively, D is TRBD1 (5 bases). Germline values: CDR1 LNHDA, CDR2 SQIVND (reference sequence). V gave up 9 bases and J gave up 2 bases, with 16 bases separating them. The CDR3 is 14 residues long. The CDR3 sequence: CARHGNGGNYGYTF. CDR3 nucleotides: TGTGCCAGGCATGGGAACGGGGGAAACTATGGCTACACCTTC.

The chain joins TRBV5-1 to TRBJ2-1; tentatively, D is TRBD2 (5 bases). Trimming shortened V by 0 bases and J by 0 bases, and 10 bases separated the two germline ends. Germline CDR1 SGHRS, CDR2 YFSETQ. The CDR3 runs to 16 residues. The CDR3 DNA sequence: TGCGCCAGCAGCTTGGGTAGTGGGAGCTCCTACAATGAGCAGTTCTTC. Translation: CASSLGSGSSYNEQFF.

The chain employs TRBV19 and TRBJ1-5; D gene ambiguous. CDR1 and CDR2 from the germline V gene are LNHDA and SQIVND (reference sequence). The CDR3 spans 13 residues. Trimming cost V 7 bases and J 3 bases, with 10 bases left between them. The CDR3 spells CASTTGVNQPQHF. The CDR3 region has the DNA TGTGCCAGTACCACCGGAGTCAATCAGCCCCAGCATTTT.

The chain combines TRBV11-2 with TRBJ1-3; 7 bases are shared with TRBD1. V was pared by 4 bases and J by 0 bases, with 9 bases of the junction left unmatched. Germline-derived CDR1 and CDR2 are SGHAT and FQNNGV. The CDR3 contains 17 residues. The CDR3 is CASSSQGGWNSGNTIYF. As DNA, the CDR3 is TGTGCCAGCAGCTCTCAGGGGGGCTGGAACTCTGGAAACACCATATATTTT.

This clone was detected once. The rearrangement links TRBV6-6 to TRBJ2-7, with 8 nucleotides matching TRBD2. The J segment lost 6 bases and the V segment lost 2 bases, leaving 12 bases of the junction unmatched. Germline V gene lookup returns CDR1 MNHNY and CDR2 SVGAGI (reference sequence). The CDR3 extends over 16 amino acids. CDR3 residues: CASSYPRGSGSAEQYF. The DNA of the CDR3 is TGTGCCAGCAGTTACCCCCGGGGAAGCGGGAGCGCCGAGCAGTACTTC.

This clone was seen only once. V is TRBV4-2 and J is TRBJ1-3; D is unclear. The V and J ends lost 4 bases and 0 bases respectively, with 13 bases between them. This CDR3 spans 16 amino acids. CDR1 is LGHNA and CDR2 is YNFKEQ in the germline V gene. Here the CDR3 reads CASSRADTDSGNTIYF. In nucleotides, the CDR3 is TGTGCCAGCAGCCGGGCAGACACCGACTCTGGAAACACCATATATTTT.

The gene calls are TRBV30 and TRBJ2-5; D ambiguous. With 0 bases removed from V and 3 bases from J, the gap between germline ends came to 8 bases. CDR1 GTSNPN and CDR2 SVGIG come from the germline V gene (reference sequence). This CDR3 is built from 13 residues. The chain's CDR3 is CAWSVLFEETQYF. CDR3 nucleotides: TGTGCCTGGAGTGTACTCTTTGAAGAGACCCAGTACTTC.

This clone is a singleton in its sample. The CDR3 here is CASSHSLNYGYTF. CDR3 bases: TGTGCCAGCAGCCATTCCCTAAACTATGGCTACACCTTC. This chain joins TRBV14 and TRBJ1-2; D is unclear. The CDR3 is 13 amino acids. Trimming cost V 3 bases and J 2 bases, with 7 bases left between them. In germline, CDR1 is SGHDN, CDR2 FVKESK.

The table lists this clone with a count of one. This sequence joins TRBV29-1 and TRBJ2-7; TRBD2 matches at 9 bases. CDR3 length: 13 amino acids. Trimming cost V 7 bases and J 3 bases; bases outside gene matches: 7. In germline, CDR1 is SQVTM, CDR2 ANQGSEA. In nucleotides, the CDR3 is TGCAGCGCATCGACTAGCGGCATCTACGAGCAGTACTTC. Its translation is CSASTSGIYEQYF.

The gene calls are TRBV14 and TRBJ2-7; 7 bases are a match to TRBD1. Germline V gives CDR1 SGHDN, CDR2 FVKESK. The CDR3 extends over 14 amino acids. The junction had 3 bases not matched to a gene; V was cut back by 1 base and J by 3 bases. The CDR3 loop is CASSQGQGYYEQYF. The CDR3 region has the DNA TGTGCCAGCAGCCAAGGACAGGGCTACTACGAGCAGTACTTC. The variable domain in full, with the rest retrieved from reference TRBV14 and TRBJ2-7, is EAGVTQFPSHSVIEKGQTVTLRCDPISGHDNLYWYRRVMGKEIKFLLHFVKESKQDESGMPNNRFLAERTGGTYSTLKVQPAELEDSGVYFCASSQGQGYYEQYFGPGTRLTVT.

V usage is TRBV6-4 and J usage is TRBJ2-1; 9 bases map to TRBD2. Germline CDR1 and CDR2: MRHNA and SNTAGT. J gave up 0 bases and V 4 bases, and 13 bases lay outside the gene matches. This CDR3 comprises 19 residues. Here the CDR3 DNA reads TGTGCCAGCAGTGTTGTCGCTAGCGGGACGACTCACTCCTACAATGAGCAGTTCTTC. Protein product: CASSVVASGTTHSYNEQFF.

This clone was recorded once. V and J are TRBV19 and TRBJ1-6, with D hard to call. The CDR3 totals 14 residues. Germline-derived CDR1 and CDR2 are LNHDA and SQIVND (reference sequence). With 5 bases removed from V and 3 bases from J, the gap between germline ends came to 8 bases. The CDR3 bases are TGTGCCAGTAGTTTACAGCTCTATAATTCACCCCTCCACTTT. Its translation: CASSLQLYNSPLHF. The whole variable domain, filled in from reference TRBV19 and TRBJ1-6, reads DGGITQSPKYLFRKEGQNVTLSCEQNLNHDAMYWYRQDPGQGLRLIYYSQIVNDFQKGDIAEGYSVSREKKESFPLTVTSAQKNPTAFYLCASSLQLYNSPLHFGNGTRLTVT.

This chain connects TRBV12-3 or TRBV12-4 to TRBJ1-1; D is possibly TRBD1 (5 bases). The CDR3 spans 13 residues. Trimming took 5 bases from V and 1 from J, leaving 8 bases between them. In nucleotides, the CDR3 is TGTGCCAGCAGTACAAGGGGGAACACTGAAGCTTTCTTT. The encoded protein is CASSTRGNTEAFF.

The chain links TRBV27 to TRBJ2-1; D is uncertain. V lost 2 bases and J 8 bases, leaving 10 bases between the germline ends. Germline V gene lookup returns CDR1 MNHEY and CDR2 SMNVEV (reference sequence). The CDR3 is made up of 13 amino acids. CDR3 residues: CASSLSRQDEQFF. The CDR3 bases are TGTGCCAGCAGTTTAAGTCGGCAGGATGAGCAGTTCTTC.

This clone was observed once. V gene TRBV6-2 or TRBV6-3 combines with J gene TRBJ2-2; the match to TRBD2 covers 10 bases. The CDR3 loop spans 17 amino acids. V shed 5 bases, J shed 0 bases, and the junction held 6 bases outside the gene matches. CDR1 is MNHEY, CDR2 SVGEGT, per germline. The CDR3: CASSTFTSGANTGELFF. In nucleotides, the CDR3 is TGTGCCAGCAGTACCTTCACTAGCGGGGCGAACACCGGGGAGCTGTTTTTT.

The V gene is TRBV11-2, the J gene TRBJ2-1; 7 nucleotides line up with TRBD2. V was pared by 7 bases and J by 10 bases, with 13 bases of the junction left unmatched. Germline assignment: CDR1 SGHAT and CDR2 FQNNGV. CDR3 length: 14 amino acids. CDR3 region: CASTASGSRGEQFF. The CDR3 nucleotides are TGTGCCAGCACCGCTAGCGGTTCCCGAGGGGAGCAGTTCTTC.

The V gene is TRBV7-8, the J gene TRBJ2-1; D might be TRBD2 (6 bases). The CDR3 contains 12 residues. V was trimmed by 6 bases and J by 8 bases, leaving 11 bases between them. Germline CDR1 is SGHVS and CDR2 is FQNEAQ. DNA of the CDR3: TGTGCCAGCAGTCTAGCGAGGCATGAGCAGTTCTTC. It yields the protein CASSLARHEQFF.

A note on this clone: Additional DNA sequences in this sample encode the identical CDR3. The CDR3 DNA reads TGTGCCAGCAGTTTGGGCAGATATACTGAAGCTTTCTTT. It is translated as CASSLGRYTEAFF. The chain recombines TRBV12-3 or TRBV12-4 with TRBJ1-1; D not certain. The ends were cut back, 3 bases at V and 5 bases at J, with 10 bases in the middle. The CDR3 covers 13 residues.

The V gene is TRBV12-5, the J gene TRBJ1-5, with unresolved D. Trimming cost V 6 bases and J 0 bases, with 3 bases left between them. Germline V gives CDR1 LGHNT, CDR2 FRNRAP. The CDR3 is 12 residues long. CDR3 DNA sequence: TGTGCTAGTGGCGGTAGCAATCAGCCCCAGCATTTT. Its protein is CASGGSNQPQHF.